These 24 T cell receptor beta chains share one sample of origin, sequenced in a study of T-cell memory formation after mild COVID-19. TCRdb recomputed calls from the 5' RACE reads with MiXCR, one row per CDR3 protein. The sample includes just over 50,000 distinct CDR3 sequences, 9.3% of them seen just once. Sequenced sample: PBMCs or a T cell subset sorted from them (not recorded which). The receptors shown here come from an adult woman who had mild COVID-19 (a few samples of this study predate the infection). Cell type and time point are not known.

At least ten counts were recorded for this clonotype. The chain recombines TRBV4-1 with TRBJ1-1; a weak D match, TRBD1 (5 bases). The CDR3 is 15 amino acids. Germline values: CDR1 MGHRA, CDR2 YSYEKL. Between the trimmed V and J ends, which lost 2 bases and 0 bases, there was a span of 10 bases. The CDR3 reads CASSQRGRMNTEAFF. DNA of the CDR3: TGCGCCAGCAGCCAAAGGGGACGGATGAACACTGAAGCTTTCTTT.

This clonotype appeared many times. The rearrangement links TRBV5-1 to TRBJ2-1; TRBD1 aligns across 8 bases. V lost 4 bases and J lost 6; bases outside the gene matches: 6. The germline V gene has CDR1 SGHRS and CDR2 YFSETQ. The CDR3 is 14 amino acids. In nucleotides, the CDR3 is TGCGCCAGCAGCCTCCCGGACAGGGTCAATGAGCAGTTCTTC. This translates into CASSLPDRVNEQFF.

This sequence joins TRBV25-1 and TRBJ2-2; D gene uncertain. Germline V gene lookup returns CDR1 MGHDK and CDR2 SYGVNS. V was trimmed by 4 bases and J by 5 bases, leaving 11 bases between them. The CDR3 has 14 amino acids. The CDR3 sequence: CASSGPHWTGELFF. The CDR3 DNA reads TGTGCCAGCAGTGGCCCCCATTGGACCGGGGAGCTGTTTTTT.

This clonotype was counted at least ten times. The V gene is TRBV7-2, the J gene TRBJ2-2; D is possibly TRBD2 (5 bases). V shed 6 bases and J shed 3 bases, with 8 bases lying between them. CDR1 SGHTA and CDR2 FQGNSA come from the germline V gene. This CDR3 has 13 residues. This CDR3 is CASRKGDTGELFF. The CDR3 DNA reads TGTGCCAGCAGAAAGGGAGACACCGGGGAGCTGTTTTTT.

V gene TRBV5-1 combines with J gene TRBJ2-3; maybe TRBD2 (5 bases). This CDR3 is built from 15 residues. The V gene lost 3 bases and the J gene lost 2 bases, with 13 bases spanning the gap. The germline CDR1 and CDR2 sequences are SGHRS and YFSETQ. Here the CDR3 reads CASSWTPTPTDTQYF. The CDR3 DNA is TGCGCCAGCAGCTGGACTCCTACTCCCACAGATACGCAGTATTTT.

This clonotype was found a few times. The V call is TRBV2, the J call TRBJ2-1; 14 bases fit TRBD2. There are 18 residues in the CDR3. Trimming cost V 8 bases and J 2 bases; bases outside gene matches: 11. Germline-derived CDR1 and CDR2 are SNHLY and FYNNEI. The CDR3 nucleotides read TGTGCCAGCGATCTGGGACTAGCGGGAGTCGGCGCCTACAATGAGCAGTTCTTC. Translated, it gives CASDLGLAGVGAYNEQFF.

This clonotype was recorded at least ten times. V and J are TRBV4-3 and TRBJ2-7, with D maybe TRBD1 (6 bases). Trimming removed 3 bases from V and 4 bases from J, with 16 bases in between. Germline V gene data show CDR1 as LGHNA and CDR2 as YSLEER. CDR3 size: 15 residues. The CDR3 bases are TGCGCCAGCAGCCACGATCCGGGACACCCTTACGAGCAGTACTTC. This translates into CASSHDPGHPYEQYF.

This clonotype was seen a handful of times. This chain links TRBV20-1 with TRBJ2-3, with 7 bases lining up with TRBD2. The CDR3 is made up of 18 amino acids. Germline V gene data show CDR1 as DFQATT and CDR2 as SNEGSKA (reference sequence). With 4 bases clipped from V and 0 bases from J, the junction kept 16 bases outside the gene matches. DNA for the CDR3: TGCAGTGCTACCTACCAGCTAGCGGACCATTATAGCACAGATACGCAGTATTTT. Translating it yields CSATYQLADHYSTDTQYF.

This clonotype was picked up a small number of times. J is TRBJ2-1 and V is TRBV7-2; 11 positions agree with TRBD2. Germline V gene sequence: CDR1 SGHTA, CDR2 FQGNSA. The CDR3 is made up of 13 amino acids. With 5 bases clipped from V and 8 bases from J, the junction kept 2 bases outside the gene matches. The CDR3 is CASSASGRYEQFF. The CDR3 region has the DNA TGTGCCAGCAGCGCTAGCGGGAGGTATGAGCAGTTCTTC.

J is TRBJ2-1 and V is TRBV7-8; D remains ambiguous. There are 18 residues in the CDR3. Germline values: CDR1 SGHVS, CDR2 FQNEAQ. Between the trimmed V and J ends, which lost 1 base and 0 bases, there was a span of 16 bases. CDR3 region: CASSLGPQILSSYNEQFF. The CDR3 DNA follows: TGTGCCAGCAGCTTAGGACCACAAATCCTCAGCTCCTACAATGAGCAGTTCTTC.

The genes are TRBV2 and TRBJ1-5; no firm D call. Per the germline V gene, CDR1 is SNHLY and CDR2 is FYNNEI. The CDR3 extends over 14 amino acids. The V gene lost 5 bases and the J gene lost 1 base, with 9 bases spanning the gap. The CDR3 reads CASSFSRSNQPQHF. CDR3 nucleotides: TGTGCCAGCAGTTTTTCGCGGAGCAATCAGCCCCAGCATTTT.

The J gene is TRBJ1-2, the V gene TRBV20-1; D gene uncertain. This CDR3 is 12 amino acids long. Germline CDR1 is DFQATT and CDR2 is SNEGSKA (reference sequence). Trimming cost V 6 bases and J 4 bases, with 12 bases left between them. The CDR3 region has the DNA TGCAGTGCCCATCCGGGGAGCTATGGCTACACCTTC. Protein product: CSAHPGSYGYTF.

This sequence joins TRBV7-6 and TRBJ2-2; D gene uncertain. Trimming took off 5 bases at V and 4 bases at J, with 8 bases between the two ends. CDR1 is SGHVS and CDR2 is FNYEAQ in the germline V gene. This CDR3 has 13 residues. CDR3 residues: CASSRASTGELFF. CDR3 in DNA: TGTGCCAGCAGCCGCGCTAGCACCGGGGAGCTGTTTTTT. The full variable domain, in which reference TRBV7-6 and TRBJ2-2 provide the parts outside the CDR3, is GAGVSQSPRYKVTKRGQDVALRCDPISGHVSLYWYRQALGQGPEFLTYFNYEAQQDKSGLPNDRFSAERPEGSISTLTIQRTEQRDSAMYRCASSRASTGELFFGEGSRLTVL.

This chain uses TRBV19 with TRBJ2-1; TRBD2 matches 7 bases. Germline CDR1 LNHDA, CDR2 SQIVND (reference sequence). Trimming took 5 bases from V and 6 from J; bases not matched to a gene: 16. The CDR3 consists of 17 residues. CDR3 in DNA: TGTGCCAGTAGTGCAGTCGTGGTGGCGGGAGAAAGCAATGAGCAGTTCTTC. Amino acid sequence: CASSAVVVAGESNEQFF. Based on the CDR3 plus reference TRBV19 and TRBJ2-1, the full variable domain is DGGITQSPKYLFRKEGQNVTLSCEQNLNHDAMYWYRQDPGQGLRLIYYSQIVNDFQKGDIAEGYSVSREKKESFPLTVTSAQKNPTAFYLCASSAVVVAGESNEQFFGPGTRLTVL.

This clonotype showed up many times. The rearrangement joins TRBV6-6 to TRBJ2-3, with 12 bases identical to TRBD2. The CDR3 length is 13 residues. The germline CDR1 and CDR2 sequences are MNHNY and SVGAGI (reference sequence). V gave up 8 bases and J gave up 5 bases; unmatched junction bases: 2. The CDR3 sequence is CASLAGGRDTQYF. CDR3 DNA sequence: TGTGCCAGCCTAGCGGGGGGGCGAGATACGCAGTATTTT.

Turning to this clonotype: A read error may account for a junction end that differs from germline. V is TRBV7-7 and J is TRBJ2-1; 8 bases are a match to TRBD1. This CDR3 is built from 15 residues. Looked up from germline, CDR1 is SSHAT and CDR2 is FNYEAQ (reference sequence). The DNA of the CDR3 is TGTGCTAGCAGCCCCACAGGGGGCTCCTACAATGAGCAGTTCTTC. It encodes CASSPTGGSYNEQFF.

The chain has TRBV12-3 or TRBV12-4 and TRBJ1-1; TRBD1 is a possible D gene (5 bases). This CDR3 spans 11 amino acids. V was cut by 3 bases and J by 10 bases, with 9 bases left in between. The DNA for the CDR3 is TGTGCCAGCAGTTTTCGACAGCGAGCTTTCTTT. It codes for CASSFRQRAFF.

This chain connects TRBV19 to TRBJ2-7; 7 nucleotides line up with TRBD2. The CDR3 length is 14 residues. CDR1 and CDR2 (germline): LNHDA, SQIVND (reference sequence). V lost 4 bases to trimming and J lost 6 bases; unmatched junction nucleotides: 9. Written as DNA, the CDR3 is TGTGCCAGTAGTAACCCGGGGAGGGCTGGCGAGCAGTACTTC. Its protein is CASSNPGRAGEQYF.

J is TRBJ1-2 and V is TRBV18; 12 positions match TRBD1. The trim removed 0 bases at V and 8 bases at J, leaving 4 bases unmatched. The CDR3 contains 15 residues. Germline values: CDR1 KGHSH, CDR2 LQKENI. CDR3 bases: TGTGCCAGCTCACCACCGTCCGGGACAGGGGGCGGCTACACCTTC. This translates into CASSPPSGTGGGYTF.

This clonotype occurred a few times. V gene TRBV5-6 combines with J gene TRBJ2-5, with D perhaps TRBD1 (6 bases). In germline, CDR1 is SGHDT, CDR2 YYEEEE. CDR3 length: 14 amino acids. V was clipped by 3 bases and J by 1 base, with 10 bases between them. The CDR3 bases are TGTGCCAGCAGCTCTAAGGGGGTCCAAGAGACCCAGTACTTC. Its translation: CASSSKGVQETQYF.

This clonotype was counted only a few times. DNA of the CDR3: TGTGCCAGCAGTATAGGGGTAGCCGAGCAGTACTTC. This translates into CASSIGVAEQYF. The gene calls are TRBV7-9 and TRBJ2-7; a possible D gene is TRBD1 (5 bases). Trimming cost V 6 bases and J 6 bases, with 12 bases left between them. This CDR3 is 12 amino acids long. Germline lookup yields CDR1 SEHNR and CDR2 FQNEAQ (reference sequence).

The rearrangement links TRBV7-2 to TRBJ2-5, with 14 bases lining up with TRBD2. Germline V CDR1 and CDR2: SGHTA, FQGNSA. V shed 5 bases, J shed 5 bases, and the junction held 7 bases outside the gene matches. This CDR3 comprises 16 residues. The CDR3 loop reads CASSMTSGRARETQYF. The CDR3 region has the DNA TGTGCCAGCAGCATGACTAGCGGGAGGGCCCGGGAGACCCAGTACTTC.

The rearrangement uses TRBV7-8 and TRBJ2-3; 9 nucleotides line up with TRBD2. CDR3 length: 17 amino acids. The germline CDR1 and CDR2 sequences are SGHVS and FQNEAQ. The V gene end was trimmed by 2 bases and the J gene end by 2 bases; junction bases not matched to a gene: 8. The CDR3: CASSLRERLAVTDTQYF. CDR3 coding DNA: TGTGCCAGCAGCTTAAGGGAACGACTAGCGGTCACAGATACGCAGTATTTT.

This clonotype was found many times. The junction and the germline gene differ at one end; a read error may be behind it. The chain couples TRBV7-7 to TRBJ1-1; D unresolved. Germline CDR1 reads SSHAT; CDR2 reads FNYEAQ (reference sequence). CDR3 length: 14 residues. The CDR3 is CASSLSFQAGEAFF. The CDR3 nucleotides read TGTGCTAGCAGCTTATCATTCCAGGCTGGTGAAGCTTTCTTT.